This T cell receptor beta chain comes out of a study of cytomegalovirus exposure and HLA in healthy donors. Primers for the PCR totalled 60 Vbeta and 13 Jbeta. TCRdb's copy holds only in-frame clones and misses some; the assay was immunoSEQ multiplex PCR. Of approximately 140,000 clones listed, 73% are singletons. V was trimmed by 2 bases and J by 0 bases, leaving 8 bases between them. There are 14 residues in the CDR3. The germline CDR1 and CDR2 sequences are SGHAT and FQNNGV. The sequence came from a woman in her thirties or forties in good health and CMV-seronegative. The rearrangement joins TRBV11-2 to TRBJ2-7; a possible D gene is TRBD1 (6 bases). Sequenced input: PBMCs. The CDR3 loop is CASSLTGYSYEQYF. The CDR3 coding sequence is TGTGCCAGCAGCTTAACAGGGTACTCCTACGAGCAGTACTTC.